Below are 9 T cell receptor beta chains sequenced from a single sample in a study of cytomegalovirus exposure and HLA in healthy donors listed by TCRdb under 2017. The method was the immunoSEQ multiplex PCR assay. For the multiplex PCR, a mixture combining 60 forward primers for TCR Vbeta segments and 13 reverse primers for TCR Jbeta segments was used. The immuneACCESS repertoire file appears here via TCRdb, limited to in-frame rearrangements. These files lack a portion of the clones; in checked studies, under half of the deficit traces to unresolved V genes, and the cause of the others is not known. Counted in this sample were some 200,000 clones; approximately 78% of them appeared once. The ten largest clones represent over 5% of the sample. Sequenced material: PBMCs. The receptors were sampled from a woman between 50 and 59 years old in good health and CMV-seropositive.

Of note for this clone: The junction shows a germline mismatch at one end, possibly a read error. This chain uses TRBV7-9 with TRBJ1-3; no clear D gene. There are 14 residues in the CDR3. Germline loops: CDR1 SEHNR, CDR2 FQNEAQ (reference sequence). CDR3: CSSGTAGAGNTIYF. CDR3 bases: TGTTCCAGCGGCACAGCCGGCGCTGGAAACACCATATATTTT. The variable domain in full, with the rest retrieved from reference TRBV7-9 and TRBJ1-3, is DTGVSQNPRHKITKRGQNVTFRCDPISEHNRLYWYRQTLGQGPEFLTYFQNEAQLEKSRLLSDRFSAERPKGSFSTLEIQRTEQGDSAMYLCSSGTAGAGNTIYFGEGSWLTVV.

This sequence joins TRBV5-5 and TRBJ1-2; possible D gene TRBD1, 5 bases. CDR1 and CDR2 from the germline V gene are SGHKS and YYEKEE (reference sequence). V was cut by 4 bases and J by 3 bases, with 10 bases left in between. The CDR3 totals 13 residues. Here the CDR3 reads CASSPSTDYGYTF. CDR3 coding DNA: TGTGCCAGCAGCCCTTCGACAGACTATGGCTACACCTTC.

The table lists this clone with a few counts. The chain employs TRBV19 and TRBJ2-7, with 7 bases lining up with TRBD2. With 3 bases clipped from V and 0 bases from J, the junction kept 11 bases outside the gene matches. Per the germline V gene, CDR1 is LNHDA and CDR2 is SQIVND (reference sequence). The CDR3 runs to 17 residues. The CDR3 sequence is CASSIGGSGGSSYEQYF. CDR3 bases: TGTGCCAGTAGTATCGGGGGGTCCGGAGGAAGCTCCTACGAGCAGTACTTC.

This clone was seen a few times. The chain uses TRBV5-4 and TRBJ2-7, with TRBD2 matching 9 bases. Germline CDR1 and CDR2: SGHNT and YYREEE (reference sequence). Losses at the gene ends were 3 bases for V and 2 bases for J; bases not matched to a gene: 3. The CDR3 is made up of 14 amino acids. In DNA, the CDR3 is TGTGCCAGCAGCTCGGGCGGGGGGGCCTACGAGCAGTACTTC. Protein product: CASSSGGGAYEQYF.

The V call is TRBV14, the J call TRBJ2-4; a possible D gene is TRBD2 (6 bases). Germline V gene sequence: CDR1 SGHDN, CDR2 FVKESK. Trimming shortened V by 1 base and J by 12 bases, and 13 bases separated the two germline ends. The CDR3 runs to 13 residues. The CDR3: CASSQAGGSRQYF. DNA for the CDR3: TGTGCCAGCAGCCAAGCCGGGGGTTCCCGTCAGTACTTC.

This chain links TRBV7-2 with TRBJ2-7, with 9 bases fitting TRBD2. V dropped 5 bases and J dropped 2; count of bases not matched to a gene: 10. The CDR3 covers 16 residues. Germline CDR1 SGHTA, CDR2 FQGNSA. The CDR3 DNA reads TGTGCCAGCAGCCCGAGACTAGCGGCAACTACCTACGAGCAGTACTTC. This codes for CASSPRLAATTYEQYF.

On this clone: The junction departs from the called germline gene at one end, perhaps through a read error. The rearrangement links TRBV29-1 to TRBJ1-5; TRBD1 matches at 7 bases. CDR1 SQVTM and CDR2 ANQGSEA come from the germline V gene. This CDR3 region has 13 residues. CDR3 DNA sequence: TGCAGCGTGAAGACAGGGATGAATCGGCCCCAGCATTTT. Its translation: CSVKTGMNRPQHF.

V usage is TRBV5-6 and J usage is TRBJ2-3, with a tentative D call TRBD1 (6 bases). CDR3 length: 19 amino acids. From germline, CDR1 is SGHDT and CDR2 YYEEEE. V lost 4 bases and J lost 0, with 24 bases in between. CDR3 coding DNA: TGTGCCAGCAGCCCCGTTATACAGGACAGAAGGCGTAGCACAGATACGCAGTATTTT. Its translation is CASSPVIQDRRRSTDTQYF.

The chain couples TRBV7-9 to TRBJ2-7; 9 bases align to TRBD1. J gave up 5 bases and V 0 bases, and 11 bases lay outside the gene matches. Germline V gene sequence: CDR1 SEHNR, CDR2 FQNEAQ (reference sequence). CDR3 length equals 17 residues. The CDR3 sequence is CASSLARGTGSSDEQYF. CDR3 in DNA: TGTGCCAGCAGCTTAGCGAGGGGGACAGGGTCCTCGGACGAGCAGTACTTC.